This T cell receptor beta chain was identified during a study of cytomegalovirus exposure and HLA in healthy donors. V lost 5 bases, J lost 4 bases, and 7 bases stayed unmatched. CDR1 and CDR2 (germline): SGHRS, YFSETQ. The CDR3 loop spans 15 amino acids. The PCR ran on 60 Vbeta and 13 Jbeta primers. Sequenced by immunoSEQ multiplex PCR; TCRdb stores in-frame clones only, minus some. The data hold around 140,000 clones, with about 81% observed a single time. The genes are TRBV5-1 and TRBJ2-1, with 9 positions matching TRBD2. Sequencing used PBMCs. The sequence derives from a woman in her forties or fifties in good health and CMV-seropositive. The CDR3 sequence is CASRLRLAAYNEQFF. The CDR3 nucleotides read TGCGCCAGCAGACTCAGACTAGCGGCATACAATGAGCAGTTCTTC.